What follows is one TCR beta chain and its context. Study processing details: Amplification of reference gene primers provided the estimated nucleated cell counts. Data came from immunoSEQ multiplex PCR; TCRdb stores just in-frame clones and leaves some out. Clone size and the V and J calls come from that table; the DNA yielded D and trimming. The sample holds 250,000 or so clones, roughly 88% seen once. Germline V gives CDR1 KGHDR, CDR2 SFDVKD. This CDR3 has 14 amino acids. The ends were cut back, 3 bases at V and 2 bases at J, with 9 bases in the middle. Those enrolled in Seattle joined during active infection and were followed longitudinally afterward. This record belongs to a study of blood T cell repertoires in COVID-19. For the study at large: Samples representing acute and convalescent COVID-19 were sourced from the United States, Italy and Spain. The analysed material was cDNA or gDNA that came from T cells, B-cell-depleted T cells, or PBMCs.

This TCR was sampled from a woman aged 25 to 45 with COVID-19, enrolled during active disease. Sequencing was done on a sample of peripheral blood. The V and J genes are TRBV24-1 and TRBJ1-2; D possibly corresponds to TRBD1 (5 bases). The chain's CDR3 is CATSDPGGNYGYTF. CDR3 bases: TGTGCCACCAGTGATCCGGGGGGGAACTATGGCTACACCTTC.